The 27 T cell receptor beta chains reported below all come from one sample, sequenced in a study of memory CD4+ T cells and cytomegalovirus serostatus. Single viable CD3+CD4+CD8-CD45RO+ cells were sorted as the memory CD4+ T cells. The repertoire was sequenced with immunoSEQ multiplex PCR; TCRdb's copy has only in-frame clones and lacks some. The sample contains 56,000 or so clones, roughly 72% of which appear only once. The sample comprised memory CD4+ T cells from blood. The receptors stem from an adult in good health and CMV-seronegative.

The chain couples TRBV28 to TRBJ1-2; D is unclear. The V end lost 1 base, the J end lost 7 bases, and 13 bases lay between the germline ends. CDR3 length: 14 amino acids. Germline V gene data show CDR1 as MDHEN and CDR2 as SYDVKM. CDR3 sequence (DNA): TGTGCCAGCAGTTTATATAGGAAAGCAAGTGGCTACACCTTC. Its protein is CASSLYRKASGYTF.

This chain uses TRBV27 with TRBJ1-2; D is possibly TRBD1 (6 bases). The CDR3 contains 15 residues. Germline loops: CDR1 MNHEY, CDR2 SMNVEV (reference sequence). Trimming pared 2 bases from V and 4 bases from J, leaving 14 bases between. The CDR3 sequence is CASSLKGEGVYGYTF. In nucleotides, the CDR3 is TGTGCCAGCAGTTTAAAGGGTGAGGGGGTCTATGGCTACACCTTC.

This CDR3 is CASSLLGQETQYF. For the CDR3, the DNA is TGTGCCAGCAGCTTATTAGGGCAAGAGACCCAGTACTTC. V usage is TRBV5-4 and J usage is TRBJ2-5; D gene uncertain. CDR3 length: 13 amino acids. The germline CDR1 and CDR2 sequences are SGHNT and YYREEE (reference sequence). Trimming removed 2 bases from V and 2 bases from J, with 7 bases in between. The full variable domain, completed using reference TRBV5-4 and TRBJ2-5, is ETGVTQSPTHLIKTRGQQVTLRCSSQSGHNTVSWYQQALGQGPQFIFQYYREEENGRGNFPPRFSGLQFPNYSSELNVNALELDDSALYLCASSLLGQETQYFGPGTRLLVL.

The rearrangement joins TRBV4-3 to TRBJ2-1; 11 positions agree with TRBD2. CDR1 and CDR2 (germline): LGHNA, YSLEER. The CDR3 consists of 18 residues. With 0 bases clipped from V and 4 bases from J, the junction kept 8 bases outside the gene matches. The CDR3 spells CASSQDTLGTSGYNEQFF. CDR3 in DNA: TGCGCCAGCAGCCAAGATACGTTGGGGACTAGCGGATACAATGAGCAGTTCTTC.

The chain couples TRBV5-4 to TRBJ2-3, with 8 bases identical to TRBD2. The V gene end was trimmed by 6 bases and the J gene end by 3 bases; junction bases not matched to a gene: 12. The CDR3 length is 16 residues. CDR1 is SGHNT and CDR2 is YYREEE in the germline V gene (reference sequence). CDR3 bases: TGTGCCAGCACTACCGGGGGGGCCACCATTACAGATACGCAGTATTTT. Its protein product is CASTTGGATITDTQYF.

A remark on this clone: An end of the junction does not agree with germline; a read error may underlie this. The rearrangement links TRBV7-7 to TRBJ1-6, with 9 bases aligning to TRBD1. Germline V gene data show CDR1 as SSHAT and CDR2 as FNYEAQ (reference sequence). The CDR3 runs to 13 residues. The CDR3 DNA reads TGTGCTAGCAGCCGGGACAGGGAATCACCCCTCCACTTT. This encodes CASSRDRESPLHF.

V gene TRBV28 combines with J gene TRBJ2-4; no reliable D call. There are 14 residues in the CDR3. Germline V gene sequence: CDR1 MDHEN, CDR2 SYDVKM. Trimming removed 1 base from V and 5 bases from J, with 9 bases in between. In DNA form, the CDR3 reads TGTGCCAGCAGTTTATCGCTACCCCAAAACATTCAGTACTTC. Translated, it gives CASSLSLPQNIQYF.

This chain uses TRBV5-1 with TRBJ2-7, with TRBD2 matching 8 bases. Losses at the gene ends were 0 bases for V and 6 bases for J; bases not matched to a gene: 11. CDR1 SGHRS and CDR2 YFSETQ come from the germline V gene. The CDR3 totals 16 residues. The CDR3 is CASSLAKLAGISEQYF. The CDR3 DNA reads TGCGCCAGCAGCTTGGCCAAGTTAGCGGGAATAAGCGAGCAGTACTTC.

The chain has TRBV5-4 and TRBJ1-1; tentative D call: TRBD1 (5 bases). The CDR3 covers 16 residues. The germline gives CDR1 SGHNT, CDR2 YYREEE (reference sequence). Between the trimmed V and J ends, which lost 4 bases and 5 bases, there was a span of 21 bases. CDR3 coding DNA: TGTGCCAGCAGCAACAGGATGCCCCCGCTGAGGACTGAAGCTTTCTTT. Translation gives CASSNRMPPLRTEAFF.

This clone was counted between two and nine times. The chain has TRBV28 and TRBJ1-1, with 8 nucleotides matching TRBD1. The CDR3 covers 17 residues. CDR1 and CDR2 from the germline V gene are MDHEN and SYDVKM. After removal of 3 bases from V and 1 base from J, the junction contained 10 bases not matched to a gene. The CDR3 sequence: CASSFDRGRRRNTEAFF. In DNA form, the CDR3 reads TGTGCCAGCAGTTTCGACAGGGGTCGACGCCGGAACACTGAAGCTTTCTTT.

The rearrangement uses TRBV10-3 and TRBJ2-2, with D tentatively TRBD1 (6 bases). This CDR3 is 14 amino acids long. Germline V gene data show CDR1 as ENHRY and CDR2 as SYGVKD. V was pared by 10 bases and J by 0 bases, with 12 bases between. CDR3 DNA: TGTGCCAGCAGGACAGATTCGAACACCGGGGAGCTGTTTTTT. Amino acid sequence: CASRTDSNTGELFF.

In this sample, this clone turned up a few times. CDR3 region: CAHYGQWGENTEAFF. The CDR3 nucleotides read TGTGCCCATTACGGACAGTGGGGGGAGAACACTGAAGCTTTCTTT. This chain joins TRBV28 and TRBJ1-1; TRBD1 might be the D (6 bases). Trimming stripped 11 bases from V and 1 base from J, with 20 bases between. The CDR3 has 15 residues. Looked up from germline, CDR1 is MDHEN and CDR2 is SYDVKM.

The rearrangement uses TRBV9 and TRBJ1-4; the D is unclear. Germline V gene data show CDR1 as SGDLS and CDR2 as YYNGEE. The CDR3 is 13 amino acids. Trimming removed 4 bases at V and 8 bases at J, with 12 bases between. This CDR3 is CASSSNPGEKLFF. The CDR3 region has the DNA TGTGCCAGCAGCTCAAATCCGGGGGAAAAACTGTTTTTT.

V gene TRBV19 combines with J gene TRBJ2-5, with D perhaps matching TRBD2 (7 bases). The CDR3 spans 14 residues. Germline lookup yields CDR1 LNHDA and CDR2 SQIVND (reference sequence). The germline V and J ends were trimmed by 6 bases and 5 bases, with 16 bases remaining between them. The CDR3 bases are TGTGCCAGTAGCTCGGGGGGCCGGATGGAGACCCAGTACTTC. This sequence encodes CASSSGGRMETQYF.

The chain uses TRBV7-8 and TRBJ2-7; D gene uncertain. Trimming shortened V by 0 bases and J by 8 bases, and 14 bases separated the two germline ends. Germline V gives CDR1 SGHVS, CDR2 FQNEAQ. The CDR3 runs 14 residues. DNA of the CDR3: TGTGCCAGCAGCTTAGCGGTATATAGACCCCAGCAGTACTTC. Its translation is CASSLAVYRPQQYF.

The V gene is TRBV19, the J gene TRBJ2-5, with 7 bases aligning to TRBD2. Germline lookup yields CDR1 LNHDA and CDR2 SQIVND (reference sequence). Trimming removed 6 bases from V and 3 bases from J; junction bases left unmatched: 7. The CDR3 consists of 14 residues. CDR3 protein: CASSPRAGKETQYF. As DNA, the CDR3 is TGTGCCAGTAGCCCAAGAGCGGGGAAAGAGACCCAGTACTTC.

The chain couples TRBV6-6 to TRBJ2-7; D remains unclear. CDR1 is MNHNY and CDR2 is SVGAGI in the germline V gene (reference sequence). Trimming cost V 0 bases and J 9 bases, with 18 bases left between them. The CDR3 runs to 15 residues. In DNA form, the CDR3 reads TGTGCCAGCAGTTACTCGACCGACATACCTACGGGGCAGTACTTC. Its translation is CASSYSTDIPTGQYF.

This clone was recorded once. The rearrangement uses TRBV5-6 and TRBJ1-2; TRBD1 is a possible D gene (6 bases). The CDR3 extends over 18 amino acids. Trimming shortened V by 0 bases and J by 4 bases, and 22 bases separated the two germline ends. Looked up from germline, CDR1 is SGHDT and CDR2 is YYEEEE. DNA for the CDR3: TGTGCCAGCAGCTTGGGGGTAGCGCCAGGGGCCGGAGGCTATGGCTACACCTTC. Protein sequence: CASSLGVAPGAGGYGYTF.

The J gene is TRBJ1-4, the V gene TRBV5-1, with D hard to call. Trimming cost V 5 bases and J 7 bases, with 12 bases left between them. The CDR3 is 13 amino acids. Germline V gene data show CDR1 as SGHRS and CDR2 as YFSETQ. CDR3 region: CASRATSGEKLFF. DNA of the CDR3: TGCGCCAGCAGGGCCACTAGTGGTGAAAAACTGTTTTTT.

The genes are TRBV10-2 and TRBJ1-5; D gene unclear. Germline values: CDR1 WSHSY, CDR2 SAAADI. The V and J ends lost 5 bases and 5 bases respectively, with 13 bases between them. This CDR3 region has 14 residues. The CDR3 DNA is TGCGCCAGCAGTATGGTCGGGGTAGATCAGCCCCAGCATTTT. This sequence encodes CASSMVGVDQPQHF.

The chain uses TRBV11-3 and TRBJ2-6; 9 bases match TRBD2. The V gene end was trimmed by 2 bases and the J gene end by 2 bases; junction bases not matched to a gene: 4. Germline V gene data show CDR1 as SGHNT and CDR2 as YENEEA. The CDR3 extends over 17 amino acids. The CDR3 DNA follows: TGTGCCAGCAGCTTATTAGTAGCGGGAGCTGGGGCCAACGTCCTGACTTTC. As protein: CASSLLVAGAGANVLTF.

The genes are TRBV27 and TRBJ1-2; no reliable D call. Trimming took off 6 bases at V and 0 bases at J, with 11 bases between the two ends. CDR1 is MNHEY and CDR2 is SMNVEV in the germline V gene (reference sequence). The CDR3 is 14 amino acids. CDR3 nucleotide sequence: TGTGCCAGCAGGGGCGGAGGGCCTAACTATGGCTACACCTTC. Its translation: CASRGGGPNYGYTF.

The CDR3 DNA sequence: TGTGCCAGCAGCGAAGATCCCAGGGGTCAATGGACTGAAGCTTTCTTT. It translates to CASSEDPRGQWTEAFF. This rearrangement joins TRBV9 to TRBJ1-1; D possibly corresponds to TRBD1 (6 bases). V was clipped by 3 bases and J by 5 bases, with 20 bases between them. Per germline, CDR1 SGDLS and CDR2 YYNGEE. The CDR3 has 16 amino acids.

This chain connects TRBV9 to TRBJ1-2; no definite D call. This CDR3 contains 11 residues. The V and J ends lost 3 bases and 9 bases respectively, with 9 bases between them. Germline CDR1 is SGDLS and CDR2 is YYNGEE. CDR3 nucleotides: TGTGCCAGCAGCGCAAACGACCGCTACACCTTC. This gives the protein CASSANDRYTF.

The chain carries TRBV29-1 and TRBJ1-5; unclear D gene. The V end lost 4 bases, the J end lost 1 base, and 5 bases lay between the germline ends. The CDR3 consists of 12 residues. Germline CDR1 SQVTM, CDR2 ANQGSEA. The CDR3 DNA is TGCAGCGTTGGGACGAGCAATCAGCCCCAGCATTTT. Protein sequence: CSVGTSNQPQHF.

The genes are TRBV5-1 and TRBJ1-4; D is perhaps TRBD1 (5 bases). CDR1 and CDR2 from the germline V gene are SGHRS and YFSETQ. CDR3 length equals 13 residues. Trimming cost V 6 bases and J 5 bases, with 11 bases left between them. CDR3 nucleotide sequence: TGCGCCAGCACCAGGGACGGGAATGAAAAACTGTTTTTT. Amino acid sequence: CASTRDGNEKLFF.

As for this clone: The same CDR3 arises from other DNA sequences in this sample as well. The gene calls are TRBV6-5 and TRBJ1-2; 9 bases match TRBD1. V lost 2 bases and J lost 8; bases outside the gene matches: 3. Germline assignment: CDR1 MNHEY and CDR2 SVGAGI. This CDR3 comprises 13 residues. This CDR3 reads CASSYRQGGGYTF. The CDR3 nucleotides read TGTGCCAGCAGTTACCGACAGGGGGGAGGCTACACCTTC.